These 18 T cell receptor beta chains originate from one sample sequenced in a study of T cells in Graves' hyperthyroidism and ophthalmopathy. Amplification targeted TCR beta CDR3 regions from RNA transcripts. First-round RT-PCR with HTBI primers amplified the TCR CDR3 region. Each CDR3 protein is one row after TCRdb ran MiXCR on the multiplex PCR reads. This sample yields about 520,000 distinct CDR3 sequences, of which around 24% are seen a single time; approximately 10% belongs to the top ten. Sequencing was carried out using blood. These receptors were taken from a woman in her twenties or thirties with Graves' ophthalmopathy.

Only a few counts were recorded for this clonotype. The genes are TRBV7-9 and TRBJ1-5; 7 bases are shared with TRBD1. The V segment lost 1 base and the J segment 6 bases; nucleotides outside the gene matches: 6. The germline V gene encodes CDR1 SEHNR and CDR2 FQNEAQ (reference sequence). The length of the CDR3 is 15 residues. CDR3 amino acids: CASSLGAGGGQPQHF. CDR3 nucleotide sequence: TGTGCCAGCAGCTTAGGGGCAGGGGGTGGTCAGCCCCAGCATTTT.

This clonotype has a handful of counts. The chain is built from TRBV12-3 or TRBV12-4 and TRBJ1-2; a weak D match, TRBD1 (5 bases). The CDR3 has 15 amino acids. V lost 2 bases and J lost 6, with 16 bases in between. CDR3 in amino acids: CASSLIGVGIDGYTF. The CDR3 coding sequence is TGTGCCAGCAGTTTAATAGGGGTCGGGATTGATGGCTACACCTTC.

This clonotype was seen many times. The gene calls are TRBV11-2 and TRBJ2-7, with D unclear. Germline V lookup: CDR1 SGHAT, CDR2 FQNNGV. The CDR3 length is 14 residues. Trimming shortened V by 1 base and J by 3 bases, and 10 bases separated the two germline ends. CDR3 sequence: CASSLADGGYEQYF. The DNA of the CDR3 is TGTGCCAGCAGCTTAGCAGACGGTGGCTACGAGCAGTACTTC.

This clonotype showed up many times. The J gene is TRBJ2-7, the V gene TRBV12-3 or TRBV12-4; D not resolved. This CDR3 comprises 13 residues. Trimming removed 5 bases from V and 4 bases from J, with 12 bases in between. For the CDR3, the DNA is TGTGCCAGCAGTAGTAACGGAAGATACGAGCAGTACTTC. Encoded protein: CASSSNGRYEQYF.

The chain carries TRBV20-1 and TRBJ2-5, with a weak D call TRBD2 (6 bases). Trimming removed 2 bases at V and 5 bases at J, with 9 bases between. CDR1 DFQATT and CDR2 SNEGSKA come from the germline V gene (reference sequence). The CDR3 totals 12 residues. CDR3: CSARWGVETQYF. CDR3 bases: TGCAGTGCTAGATGGGGGGTTGAGACCCAGTACTTC.

This clonotype was found many times. The rearrangement uses TRBV6-5 and TRBJ1-2; D gene unclear. This CDR3 spans 13 amino acids. Germline CDR1 and CDR2: MNHEY and SVGAGI. V was shortened by 6 bases and J by 5 bases, with 13 bases between the two germline ends. The CDR3 nucleotides are TGTGCCAGCAGCCCCAGAACCCTTTATGGCTACACCTTC. Translated, it gives CASSPRTLYGYTF.

This clonotype was seen many times. The chain carries TRBV6-1 and TRBJ1-1; D unclear. V lost 1 base and J lost 4, with 16 bases in between. The CDR3 spans 16 residues. The V gene's germline CDR1 is MNHNS and CDR2 SASEGT. The CDR3 reads CASSEVFSDWGTEAFF. The CDR3 DNA reads as TGTGCCAGCAGTGAAGTGTTTAGCGACTGGGGCACTGAAGCTTTCTTT.

There are many counts of this clonotype. This chain uses TRBV7-8 with TRBJ2-7; D ambiguous. Germline lookup yields CDR1 SGHVS and CDR2 FQNEAQ. V shed 2 bases and J shed 3 bases, with 14 bases lying between them. This CDR3 comprises 15 residues. DNA for the CDR3: TGTGCCAGCAGCTTATTAGGTGACATCCTCTACGAGCAGTACTTC. Amino acids: CASSLLGDILYEQYF.

This clonotype was counted at least ten times. The chain links TRBV2 to TRBJ1-1, with D possibly matching TRBD1 (5 bases). Germline lookup yields CDR1 SNHLY and CDR2 FYNNEI. The CDR3 consists of 12 residues. The V and J ends lost 7 bases and 1 base respectively, with 7 bases between them. CDR3 protein: CASTGENTEAFF. CDR3 nucleotides: TGTGCCAGCACGGGGGAGAACACTGAAGCTTTCTTT.

This CDR3 reads CASNAGLALETQYF. The CDR3, as DNA: TGTGCCAGCAACGCGGGACTAGCGTTGGAGACCCAGTACTTC. This chain links TRBV6-1 with TRBJ2-5; 10 bases line up with TRBD2. CDR1 is MNHNS and CDR2 is SASEGT in the germline V gene. V dropped 7 bases and J dropped 5; count of bases not matched to a gene: 7. This CDR3 spans 14 amino acids.

At least ten counts were recorded for this clonotype. The chain recombines TRBV15 with TRBJ2-7, with 7 bases identical to TRBD2. CDR3 length: 15 amino acids. Germline loops: CDR1 LNHNV, CDR2 YYDKDF (reference sequence). Trimming at V came to 1 base and at J to 2 bases, leaving 5 bases not matched to a gene. CDR3 in amino acids: CATSRGASGTYEQYF. The CDR3 DNA is TGTGCCACCAGCAGAGGGGCAAGCGGGACCTACGAGCAGTACTTC.

The chain has TRBV27 and TRBJ2-7; D unclear. The CDR3 consists of 13 residues. Germline assignment: CDR1 MNHEY and CDR2 SMNVEV (reference sequence). The V and J ends lost 8 bases and 2 bases respectively, with 13 bases between them. In DNA, the CDR3 is TGTGCCAGCGGATTCCACGGCCCCTACGAGCAGTACTTC. This gives the protein CASGFHGPYEQYF.

J is TRBJ1-2 and V is TRBV15; D remains unclear. Germline lookup yields CDR1 LNHNV and CDR2 YYDKDF (reference sequence). There are 15 residues in the CDR3. The V end was cut by 0 bases, the J end by 3 bases, with 11 bases between. In nucleotides, the CDR3 is TGTGCCACCAGCAGAGATGGTCGGACGGACTATGGCTACACCTTC. It codes for CATSRDGRTDYGYTF.

This clonotype occurred many times. The chain has TRBV28 and TRBJ1-2; D gene unclear. The CDR3 has 13 residues. V dropped 8 bases and J dropped 1 base, with 11 bases sitting between them. Germline assignment: CDR1 MDHEN and CDR2 SYDVKM. The DNA of the CDR3 is TGTGCCAGCGTGCCTGGGCGTAACTATGGCTACACCTTC. Its protein product is CASVPGRNYGYTF.

The sample holds a few counts of this clonotype. The chain couples TRBV12-5 to TRBJ2-7, with D maybe TRBD2 (6 bases). CDR1 LGHNT and CDR2 FRNRAP come from the germline V gene. V lost 1 base and J lost 0, with 10 bases in between. CDR3 size: 15 residues. The CDR3 region has the DNA TGTGCTAGTGGTTTGGCGACGGGACTCTCCTACGAGCAGTACTTC. It is translated as CASGLATGLSYEQYF. Complete variable domain (other parts from reference TRBV12-5 and TRBJ2-7): DARVTQTPRHKVTEMGQEVTMRCQPILGHNTVFWYRQTMMQGLELLAYFRNRAPLDDSGMPKDRFSAEMPDATLATLKIQPSEPRDSAVYFCASGLATGLSYEQYFGPGTRLTVT.

The V gene is TRBV15, the J gene TRBJ2-7; 7 nucleotides match TRBD1. Germline V gene sequence: CDR1 LNHNV, CDR2 YYDKDF (reference sequence). This CDR3 region has 14 residues. The ends lost 3 bases at V and 2 bases at J; junction bases unmatched: 4. CDR3 DNA sequence: TGTGCCACCAGCAGCGTGGGACAGACCTACGAGCAGTACTTC. This codes for CATSSVGQTYEQYF.

This clonotype was seen a handful of times. The rearrangement links TRBV20-1 to TRBJ2-5, with D hard to call. This CDR3 contains 11 residues. Germline loops: CDR1 DFQATT, CDR2 SNEGSKA (reference sequence). Between the trimmed V and J ends, which lost 6 bases and 9 bases, there was a span of 14 bases. CDR3 residues: CSADEPGPQYF. The CDR3 DNA sequence: TGCAGTGCCGACGAACCGGGTCCCCAGTACTTC.

About this clonotype itself: This may stem from a read error, because a much larger clone lies one nucleotide away. The rearrangement uses TRBV2 and TRBJ1-1, with D unresolved. CDR1 SNHLY and CDR2 FYNNEI come from the germline V gene. The CDR3 is 14 residues long. CDR3 DNA sequence: TGTGCCACCCTTCAAGAGGTCTTGAACACTGAAGCTTGCTTC. Its translation: CATLQEVLNTEACF.